Below, 7 T cell receptor beta chains from the same sample are listed, as sequenced in a study of shared clonotypes between healthy human individuals. Profiling relied on immunoSEQ multiplex PCR, and the TCRdb table lists in-frame clones only, not all of them. Of around 480,000 clones in the sample, about 75% were seen once. Sequencing was performed on PBMCs. These receptors were taken from a woman in her thirties or forties in good health. Some clones in this sample may be carry-over from other donors' samples.

J is TRBJ2-1 and V is TRBV28; D perhaps matches TRBD2 (6 bases). Per germline, CDR1 MDHEN and CDR2 SYDVKM. Trimming took off 7 bases at V and 10 bases at J, with 17 bases between the two ends. The CDR3 extends over 13 amino acids. CDR3 region: CASTDQGGLEQFF. CDR3 DNA sequence: TGTGCCAGCACGGACCAGGGAGGCCTAGAGCAGTTCTTC.

The gene calls are TRBV25-1 and TRBJ1-2; 7 nucleotides match TRBD1. With V trimmed by 8 bases and J by 6 bases, 15 bases remained unmatched. CDR3 length equals 15 residues. Germline CDR1 is MGHDK and CDR2 is SYGVNS. This chain's CDR3 is CASAPPGTATDGYTF. In DNA, the CDR3 is TGTGCCAGCGCTCCCCCAGGGACAGCAACCGATGGCTACACCTTC.

The genes are TRBV10-3 and TRBJ1-2; 7 bases fit TRBD1. Germline CDR1 and CDR2: ENHRY and SYGVKD. This CDR3 region has 14 residues. The trim removed 6 bases at V and 2 bases at J, leaving 6 bases unmatched. The CDR3 protein is CAISRTGLNYGYTF. CDR3 nucleotides: TGTGCCATCAGCAGGACAGGACTAAACTATGGCTACACCTTC.

This sequence joins TRBV7-9 and TRBJ2-1; the match to TRBD2 covers 7 bases. The CDR3 covers 13 residues. V was clipped by 3 bases and J by 8 bases; unmatched bases: 4. CDR1 is SEHNR and CDR2 is FQNEAQ in the germline V gene (reference sequence). The CDR3 DNA reads TGTGCCAGCAGCTTTTGGGGGGGTGATGAGCAGTTCTTC. This translates into CASSFWGGDEQFF.

Comment on this clone: Within the sample, other DNA sequences also encode this same CDR3. The chain has TRBV27 and TRBJ2-7; TRBD1 aligns across 8 bases. Germline V gene data show CDR1 as MNHEY and CDR2 as SMNVEV (reference sequence). The CDR3 contains 15 residues. Germline trimming cut 3 bases from V and 2 bases from J; bases unmatched to any gene: 6. For the CDR3, the DNA is TGTGCCAGCAGTTTCTCCGGGACAGGCCCCTACGAGCAGTACTTC. Protein product: CASSFSGTGPYEQYF.

The chain joins TRBV5-3 to TRBJ1-1; TRBD1 is a possible D gene (6 bases). TRBV5-3 is recorded as an ORF, its role being uncertain. The length of the CDR3 is 14 residues. V dropped 0 bases and J dropped 4 bases, with 10 bases sitting between them. The CDR3 DNA reads TGTGCCAGAAGCTTGGTCCCAGGGGCCACTGAAGCTTTCTTT. This encodes CARSLVPGATEAFF.

V is TRBV4-2 and J is TRBJ2-7; 7 bases map to TRBD2. Trimming at V came to 0 bases and at J to 6 bases, leaving 11 bases not matched to a gene. The CDR3 is 16 amino acids. The germline gives CDR1 LGHNA, CDR2 YNFKEQ. In DNA, the CDR3 is TGTGCCAGCAGCCAAGAGGTTTGGGCGGGAGAAGGCGAGCAGTACTTC. It specifies CASSQEVWAGEGEQYF.